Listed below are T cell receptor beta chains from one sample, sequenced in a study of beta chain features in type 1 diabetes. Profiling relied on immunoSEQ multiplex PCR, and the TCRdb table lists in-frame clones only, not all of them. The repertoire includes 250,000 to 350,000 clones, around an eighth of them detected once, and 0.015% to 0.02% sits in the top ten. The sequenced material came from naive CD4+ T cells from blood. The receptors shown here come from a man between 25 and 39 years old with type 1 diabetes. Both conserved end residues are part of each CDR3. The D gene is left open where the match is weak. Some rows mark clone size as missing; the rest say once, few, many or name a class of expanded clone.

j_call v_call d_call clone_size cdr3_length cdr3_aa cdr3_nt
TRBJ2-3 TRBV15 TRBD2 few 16 CATSPTSGGSTDTQYF TGTGCCACCAGCCCAACTAGCGGAGGAAGCACAGATACGCAGTATTTT
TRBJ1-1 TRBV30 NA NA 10 CAWRNNPAFF TGTGCCTGGAGGAACAATCCGGCTTTCTTT
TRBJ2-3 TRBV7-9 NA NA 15 CASSLGQSSTDTQYF TGTGCCAGCAGCTTAGGACAGTCTAGCACAGATACGCAGTATTTT
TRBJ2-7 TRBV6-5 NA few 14 CASSYARGSYEQYF TGTGCCAGCAGTTACGCCAGGGGATCCTACGAGCAGTACTTC
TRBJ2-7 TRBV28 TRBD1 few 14 CASSSGTVPYEQYF TGTGCCAGCAGCTCCGGGACAGTGCCCTACGAGCAGTACTTC
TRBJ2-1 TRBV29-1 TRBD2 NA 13 CSVTIGTTQEQFF TGCAGCGTGACGATAGGGACTACACAAGAGCAGTTCTTC
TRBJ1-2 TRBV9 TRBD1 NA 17 CASSVALPGGSGYGYTF TGTGCCAGCAGCGTAGCTTTACCAGGGGGCTCTGGCTATGGCTACACCTTC
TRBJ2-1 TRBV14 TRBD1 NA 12 CASSRTGPEQFF TGTGCCAGCAGCCGGACAGGTCCTGAGCAGTTCTTC
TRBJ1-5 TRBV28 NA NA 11 CASSGGQPQHF TGTGCCAGCAGTGGAGGTCAGCCCCAGCATTTT
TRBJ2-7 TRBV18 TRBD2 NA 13 CASSPREGHEQYF TGTGCCAGCTCACCGAGGGAGGGCCACGAGCAGTACTTC
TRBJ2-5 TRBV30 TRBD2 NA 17 CAWSVLWTSGSGKTQYF TGTGCCTGGAGTGTACTGTGGACTAGCGGTTCAGGGAAGACCCAGTACTTC
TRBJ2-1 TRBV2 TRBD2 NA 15 CASTSGVSSYNEQFF TGTGCCAGCACTAGCGGGGTATCTTCCTACAATGAGCAGTTCTTC
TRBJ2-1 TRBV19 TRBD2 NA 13 CASRTSGWDEQFF TGTGCCAGTAGAACTAGCGGGTGGGATGAGCAGTTCTTC
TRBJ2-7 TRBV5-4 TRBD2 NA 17 CASSRALTSGRAGEQYF TGTGCCAGCAGCCGCGCACTGACTAGCGGGAGGGCTGGCGAGCAGTACTTC
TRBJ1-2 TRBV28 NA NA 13 CASSLGQGIGYTF TGTGCCAGCAGTTTAGGCCAGGGTATAGGCTACACCTTC
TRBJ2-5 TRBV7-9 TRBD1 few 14 CASSSPGTEETQYF TGTGCCAGCAGCTCACCGGGGACAGAAGAGACCCAGTACTTC
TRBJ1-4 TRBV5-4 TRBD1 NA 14 CASSMGQRNEKLFF TGTGCCAGCAGTATGGGACAGCGCAATGAAAAACTGTTTTTT
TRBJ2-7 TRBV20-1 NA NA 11 CSAYDSDEQYF TGCAGTGCGTACGACTCGGATGAGCAGTACTTC
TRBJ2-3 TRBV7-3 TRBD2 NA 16 CASSLASGRRADTQYF TGTGCCAGCAGCTTAGCTAGCGGGAGGAGGGCAGATACGCAGTATTTT
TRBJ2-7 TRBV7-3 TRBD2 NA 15 CASSQGTSPAYEQYF TGTGCCAGCAGTCAGGGGACTAGCCCAGCCTACGAGCAGTACTTC
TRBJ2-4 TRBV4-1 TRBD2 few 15 CASSQPTSGRNIQYF TGCGCCAGCAGCCAACCGACTAGCGGGAGGAACATTCAGTACTTC
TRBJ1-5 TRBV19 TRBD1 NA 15 CASSNSGTVNQPQHF TGTGCCAGTAGTAACTCCGGGACAGTAAATCAGCCCCAGCATTTT
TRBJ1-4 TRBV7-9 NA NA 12 CASSWESEKLFF TGTGCCAGCAGCTGGGAGAGCGAAAAACTGTTTTTT
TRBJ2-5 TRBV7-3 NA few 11 CASRNRETQYF TGTGCCAGCAGGAACAGGGAGACCCAGTACTTC